This T cell receptor (beta chain) was recorded in a study of early T cells in non-severe SARS-CoV-2 infection. V lost 0 bases to trimming and J lost 5 bases, with 10 bases between them. CDR3 length: 13 amino acids. CDR1 is SQVTM and CDR2 is ANQGSEA in the germline V gene. Each CDR3 protein is one row after TCRdb ran MiXCR on the 5' RACE reads. The data hold 75,000 or so distinct CDR3 sequences, with 13% to 15% observed a single time. Sequenced material: whole blood. The receptor comes from an adult who was a healthcare worker with PCR-confirmed SARS-CoV-2 infection or an uninfected control (not recorded which). The chain couples TRBV29-1 to TRBJ2-5; D remains unclear. The CDR3 DNA reads TGCAGCGTTGAAGAAGGCCATGGGGAGACCCAGTACTTC. As protein: CSVEEGHGETQYF.